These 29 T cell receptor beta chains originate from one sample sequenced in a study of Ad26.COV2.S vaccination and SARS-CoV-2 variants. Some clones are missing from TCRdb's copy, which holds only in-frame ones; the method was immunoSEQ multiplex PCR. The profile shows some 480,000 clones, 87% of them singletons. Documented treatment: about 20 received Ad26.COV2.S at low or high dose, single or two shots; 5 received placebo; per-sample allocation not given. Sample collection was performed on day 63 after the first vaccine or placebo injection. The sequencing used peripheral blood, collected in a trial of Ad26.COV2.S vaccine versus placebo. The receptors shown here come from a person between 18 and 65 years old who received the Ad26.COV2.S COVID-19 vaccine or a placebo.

The CDR3 region is CASARPTPGDEKLFF. The CDR3 coding sequence is TGTGCCAGCGCCCGCCCGACCCCGGGAGATGAAAAACTGTTTTTT. The rearrangement links TRBV21-1 to TRBJ1-4. TRBV21-1 is listed as a pseudogene. CDR3 length equals 15 residues.

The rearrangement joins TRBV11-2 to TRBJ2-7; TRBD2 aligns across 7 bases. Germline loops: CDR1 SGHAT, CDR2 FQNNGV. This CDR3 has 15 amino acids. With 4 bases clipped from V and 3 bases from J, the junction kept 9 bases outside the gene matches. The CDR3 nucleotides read TGTGCCAGCAGCTCAAGCGGGGTAGATTACTACGAGCAGTACTTC. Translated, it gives CASSSSGVDYYEQYF.

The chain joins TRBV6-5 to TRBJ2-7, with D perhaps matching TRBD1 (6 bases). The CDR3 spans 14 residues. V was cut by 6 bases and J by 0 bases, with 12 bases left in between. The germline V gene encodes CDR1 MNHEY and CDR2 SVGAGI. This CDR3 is CASRQGGASYEQYF. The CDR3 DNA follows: TGTGCCAGCAGACAGGGTGGGGCCTCCTACGAGCAGTACTTC.

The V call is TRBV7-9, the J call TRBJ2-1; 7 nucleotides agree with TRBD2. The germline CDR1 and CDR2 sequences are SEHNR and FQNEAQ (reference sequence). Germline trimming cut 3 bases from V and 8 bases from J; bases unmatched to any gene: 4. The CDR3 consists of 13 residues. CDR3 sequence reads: CASSLKAGDEQFF. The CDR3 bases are TGTGCCAGCAGCTTGAAGGCGGGGGATGAGCAGTTCTTC.

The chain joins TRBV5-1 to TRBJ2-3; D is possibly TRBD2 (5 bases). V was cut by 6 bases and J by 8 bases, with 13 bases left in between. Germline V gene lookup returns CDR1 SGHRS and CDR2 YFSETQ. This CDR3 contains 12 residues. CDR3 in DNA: TGCGCCAGCACCGGAGGCACGGGTACGCAGTATTTT. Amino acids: CASTGGTGTQYF. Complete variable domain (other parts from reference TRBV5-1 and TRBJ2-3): KAGVTQTPRYLIKTRGQQVTLSCSPISGHRSVSWYQQTPGQGLQFLFEYFSETQRNKGNFPGRFSGRQFSNSRSEMNVSTLELGDSALYLCASTGGTGTQYFGPGTRLTVL.

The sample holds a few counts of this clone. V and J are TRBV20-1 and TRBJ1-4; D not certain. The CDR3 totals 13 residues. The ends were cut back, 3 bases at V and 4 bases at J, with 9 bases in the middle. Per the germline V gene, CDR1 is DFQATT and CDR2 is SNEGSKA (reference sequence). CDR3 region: CSASLGFNEKLFF. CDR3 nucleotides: TGCAGTGCTAGTTTGGGATTTAATGAAAAACTGTTTTTT.

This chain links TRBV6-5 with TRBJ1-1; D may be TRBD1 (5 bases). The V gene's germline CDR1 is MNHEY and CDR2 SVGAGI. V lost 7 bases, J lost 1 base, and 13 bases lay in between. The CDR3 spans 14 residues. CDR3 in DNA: TGTGCCAGCACCACCAGGGACGGGAACACTGAAGCTTTCTTT. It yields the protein CASTTRDGNTEAFF.

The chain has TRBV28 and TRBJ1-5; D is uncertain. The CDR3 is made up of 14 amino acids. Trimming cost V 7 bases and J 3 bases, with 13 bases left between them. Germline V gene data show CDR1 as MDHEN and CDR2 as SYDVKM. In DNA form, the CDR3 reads TGTGCCAGCACCCTGGTGGGCACCAATCAGCCCCAGCATTTT. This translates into CASTLVGTNQPQHF.

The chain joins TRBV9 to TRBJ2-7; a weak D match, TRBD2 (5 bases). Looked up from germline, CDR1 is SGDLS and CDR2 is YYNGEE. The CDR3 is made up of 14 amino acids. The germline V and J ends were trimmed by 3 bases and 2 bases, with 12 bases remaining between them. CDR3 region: CASSAGIEPYEQYF. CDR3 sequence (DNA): TGTGCCAGCAGCGCCGGGATTGAACCCTACGAGCAGTACTTC.

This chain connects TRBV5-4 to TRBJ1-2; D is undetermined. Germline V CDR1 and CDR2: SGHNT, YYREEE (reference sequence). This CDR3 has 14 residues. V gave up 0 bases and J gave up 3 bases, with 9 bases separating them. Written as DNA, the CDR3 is TGTGCCAGCAGCTTGGCTGCGTTGGACTATGGCTACACCTTC. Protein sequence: CASSLAALDYGYTF.

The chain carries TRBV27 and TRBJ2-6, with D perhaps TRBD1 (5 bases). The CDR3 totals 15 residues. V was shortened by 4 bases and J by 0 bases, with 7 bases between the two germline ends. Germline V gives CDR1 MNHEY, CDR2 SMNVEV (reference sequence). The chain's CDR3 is CASSSRGSGANVLTF. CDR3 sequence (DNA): TGTGCCAGCAGTTCTAGGGGCTCTGGGGCCAACGTCCTGACTTTC. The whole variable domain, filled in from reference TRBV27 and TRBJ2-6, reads EAQVTQNPRYLITVTGKKLTVTCSQNMNHEYMSWYRQDPGLGLRQIYYSMNVEVTDKGDVPEGYKVSRKEKRNFPLILESPSPNQTSLYFCASSSRGSGANVLTFGAGSRLTVL.

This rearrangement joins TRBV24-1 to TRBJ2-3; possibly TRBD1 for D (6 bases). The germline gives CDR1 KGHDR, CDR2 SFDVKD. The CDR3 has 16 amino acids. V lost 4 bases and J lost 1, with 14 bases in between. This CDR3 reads CATSEVTGTGTDTQYF. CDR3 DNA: TGTGCCACCAGTGAAGTCACAGGGACGGGCACAGATACGCAGTATTTT.

This CDR3 reads CASSQDVTSGRTPDTQYF. The CDR3 DNA sequence: TGCGCCAGCAGCCAAGATGTGACTAGCGGGAGAACCCCAGATACGCAGTATTTT. This chain joins TRBV4-3 and TRBJ2-3; 12 bases are shared with TRBD2. The trim removed 0 bases at V and 4 bases at J, leaving 8 bases unmatched. Per germline, CDR1 LGHNA and CDR2 YSLEER. The CDR3 length is 18 residues.

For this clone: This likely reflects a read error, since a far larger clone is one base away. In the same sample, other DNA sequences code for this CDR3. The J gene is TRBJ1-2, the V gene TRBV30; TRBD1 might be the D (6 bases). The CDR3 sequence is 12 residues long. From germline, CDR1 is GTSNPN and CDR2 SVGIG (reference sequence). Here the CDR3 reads CAGPGGQGGYTF. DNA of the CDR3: TGCGCCGGCCCCGGGGGCCAGGGGGGCTACACCTTC.

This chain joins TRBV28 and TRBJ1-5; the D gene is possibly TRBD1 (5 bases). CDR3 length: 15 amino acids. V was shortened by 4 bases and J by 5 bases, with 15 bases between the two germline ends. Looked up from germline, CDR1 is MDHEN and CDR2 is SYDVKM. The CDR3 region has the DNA TGTGCCAGCAGTTCCCGACAGCCAGGCGATCAGCCCCAGCATTTT. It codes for CASSSRQPGDQPQHF.

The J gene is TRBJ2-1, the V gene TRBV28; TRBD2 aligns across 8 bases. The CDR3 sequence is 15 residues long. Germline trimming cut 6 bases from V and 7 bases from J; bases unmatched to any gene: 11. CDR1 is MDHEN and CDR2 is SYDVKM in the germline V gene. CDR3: CASRPRAGVVNEQFF. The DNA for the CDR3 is TGTGCCAGCAGACCCCGAGCGGGAGTGGTTAATGAGCAGTTCTTC.

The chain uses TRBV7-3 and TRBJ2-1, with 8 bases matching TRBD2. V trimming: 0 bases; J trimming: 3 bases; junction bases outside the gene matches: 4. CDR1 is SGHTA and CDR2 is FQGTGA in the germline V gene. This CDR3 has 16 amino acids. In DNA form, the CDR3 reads TGTGCCAGCAGCTTAACCGGCGCGGGAGGCTACAATGAGCAGTTCTTC. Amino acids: CASSLTGAGGYNEQFF.

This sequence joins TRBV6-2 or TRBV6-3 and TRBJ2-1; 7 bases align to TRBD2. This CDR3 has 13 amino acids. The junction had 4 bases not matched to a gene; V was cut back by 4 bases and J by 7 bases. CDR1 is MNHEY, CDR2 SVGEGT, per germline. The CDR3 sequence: CASSSALANEQFF. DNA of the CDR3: TGTGCCAGCAGTTCGGCACTAGCGAATGAGCAGTTCTTC.

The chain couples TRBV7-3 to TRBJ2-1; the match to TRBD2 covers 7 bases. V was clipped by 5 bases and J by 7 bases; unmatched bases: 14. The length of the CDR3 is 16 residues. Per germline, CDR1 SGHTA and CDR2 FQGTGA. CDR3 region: CASSPGGLNSRNEQFF. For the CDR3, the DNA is TGTGCCAGCAGCCCGGGGGGACTAAATTCCCGTAATGAGCAGTTCTTC.

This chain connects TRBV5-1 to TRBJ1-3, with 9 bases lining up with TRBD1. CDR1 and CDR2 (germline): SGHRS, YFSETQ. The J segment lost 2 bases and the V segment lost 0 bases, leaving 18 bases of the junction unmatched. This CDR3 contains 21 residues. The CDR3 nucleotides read TGCGCCAGCAGCTTGGAACCGGGACAGGGCGTGGGGATTAGGGCTGGAAACACCATATATTTT. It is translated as CASSLEPGQGVGIRAGNTIYF.

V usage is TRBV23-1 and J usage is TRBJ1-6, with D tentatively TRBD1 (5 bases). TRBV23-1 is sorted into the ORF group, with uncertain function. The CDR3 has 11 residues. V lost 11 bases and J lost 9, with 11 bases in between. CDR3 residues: CAPERGSPLHF. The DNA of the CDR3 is TGCGCCCCAGAGAGGGGTTCACCCCTCCACTTT.

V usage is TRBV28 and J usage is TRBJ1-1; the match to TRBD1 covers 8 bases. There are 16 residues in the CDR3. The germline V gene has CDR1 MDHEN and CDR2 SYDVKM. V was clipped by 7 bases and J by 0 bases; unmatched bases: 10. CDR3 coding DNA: TGTGCCAGCACCTCCTTTCGGGACAGGATGAACACTGAAGCTTTCTTT. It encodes CASTSFRDRMNTEAFF.

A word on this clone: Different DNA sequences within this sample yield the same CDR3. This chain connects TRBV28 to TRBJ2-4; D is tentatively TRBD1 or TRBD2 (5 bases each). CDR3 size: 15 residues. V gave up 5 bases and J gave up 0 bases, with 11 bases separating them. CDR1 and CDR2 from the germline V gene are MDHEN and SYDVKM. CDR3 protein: CASSPPGTAKNIQYF. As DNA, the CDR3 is TGTGCCAGCAGTCCACCGGGGACAGCCAAAAACATTCAGTACTTC.

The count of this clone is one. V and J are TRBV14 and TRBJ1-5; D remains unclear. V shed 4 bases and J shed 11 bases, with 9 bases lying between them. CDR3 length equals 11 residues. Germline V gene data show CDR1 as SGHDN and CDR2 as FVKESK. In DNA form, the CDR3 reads TGTGCCAGCAGCCCCCGCGGAGCCCAGCATTTT. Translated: CASSPRGAQHF. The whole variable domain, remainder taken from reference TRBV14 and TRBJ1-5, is EAGVTQFPSHSVIEKGQTVTLRCDPISGHDNLYWYRRVMGKEIKFLLHFVKESKQDESGMPNNRFLAERTGGTYSTLKVQPAELEDSGVYFCASSPRGAQHFGDGTRLSIL.

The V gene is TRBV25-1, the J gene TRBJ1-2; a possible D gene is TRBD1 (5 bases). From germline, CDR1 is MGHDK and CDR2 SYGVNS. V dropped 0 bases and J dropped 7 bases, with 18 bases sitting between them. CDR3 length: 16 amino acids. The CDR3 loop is CASSEYGGIGDGGYTF. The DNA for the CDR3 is TGTGCCAGCAGTGAATATGGGGGGATTGGGGACGGTGGCTACACCTTC.

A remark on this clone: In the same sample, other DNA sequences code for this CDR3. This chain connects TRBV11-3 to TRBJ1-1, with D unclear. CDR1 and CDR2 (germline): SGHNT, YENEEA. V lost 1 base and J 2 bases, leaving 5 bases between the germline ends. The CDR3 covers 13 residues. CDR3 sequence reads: CASSLGQNTEAFF. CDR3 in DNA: TGTGCCAGCAGCTTAGGACAAAACACTGAAGCTTTCTTT.

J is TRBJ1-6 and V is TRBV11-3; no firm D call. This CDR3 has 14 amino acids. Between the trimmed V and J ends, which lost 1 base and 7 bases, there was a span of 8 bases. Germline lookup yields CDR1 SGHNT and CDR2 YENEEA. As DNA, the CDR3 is TGTGCCAGCAGCTTAGGACTGCCGAATTCACCCCTCCACTTT. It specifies CASSLGLPNSPLHF.

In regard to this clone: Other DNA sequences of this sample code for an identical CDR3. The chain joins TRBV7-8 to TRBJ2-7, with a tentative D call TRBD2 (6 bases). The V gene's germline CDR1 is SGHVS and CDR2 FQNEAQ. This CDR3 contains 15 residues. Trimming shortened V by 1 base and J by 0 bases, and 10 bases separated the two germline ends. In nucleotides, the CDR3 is TGTGCCAGCAGCTTAGGTGGTAGCGGCTCCTACGAGCAGTACTTC. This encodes CASSLGGSGSYEQYF.

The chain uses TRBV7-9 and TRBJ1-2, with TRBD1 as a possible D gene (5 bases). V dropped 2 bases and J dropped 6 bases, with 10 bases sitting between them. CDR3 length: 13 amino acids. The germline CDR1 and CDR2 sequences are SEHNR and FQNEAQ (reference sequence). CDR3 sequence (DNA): TGTGCCAGCAGCTTACGCAGGGAGGATGGCTACACCTTC. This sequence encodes CASSLRREDGYTF. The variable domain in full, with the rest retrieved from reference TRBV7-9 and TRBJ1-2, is DTGVSQNPRHKITKRGQNVTFRCDPISEHNRLYWYRQTLGQGPEFLTYFQNEAQLEKSRLLSDRFSAERPKGSFSTLEIQRTEQGDSAMYLCASSLRREDGYTFGSGTRLTVV.